The entry below gives a single TCR beta chain sequence along with its context. This clonotype has ten or more counts. Its target antigen remains unknown. No per-base quality is available; no much larger clone lies one base away. The CDR3 runs 15 residues from the cysteine to the phenylalanine. The entry retains the CDR3 DNA only, 45 bases that are in frame from base 1. For this chain, trimming is 2 bases at the V end and 7 bases at the J end, and the number of junction bases without a gene match is 7. Via the germline V gene, CDR1 is SGDLS and CDR2 YYNGEE. The sample belongs to a study of CD8 T cells in ankylosing spondylitis (dated by TCRdb to the late 2010s). About the study as a whole: The study set out to find disease-linked TCR variants by profiling T cell receptor beta repertoires in ankylosing spondylitis patients and healthy donors. The full study cohort was made up of roughly 25 ankylosing spondylitis patients and around 100 healthy donors. Peripheral blood samples were taken, and synovial fluid was additionally collected from ankylosing spondylitis patients. General study outcomes and caveats: A TCR beta motif made up of several highly homologous amino acid variants appeared to be characteristic of blood from ankylosing spondylitis patients. The disease-linked clones had a CD8+ phenotype and were found at relatively low frequencies in peripheral blood. Significant enrichment of the disease-linked clones was reported in matched synovial fluid samples from ankylosing spondylitis patients. Some of the motif variants had been reported before in the synovial fluid and blood of reactive arthritis patients, a finding that suggests common disease-initiation mechanisms.

For sequencing, an Illumina HiSeq 2500 was employed. Quantitative 5'-RACE with molecular barcodes was used to prepare TCR beta libraries. In the original analysis: A new computational method based on a probabilistic model of VDJ rearrangement was used to identify disease-linked TCR variants. Using fastp at Q25 and MiXCR, TCRdb reprocessed the public reads and kept productive beta chains. Rows matching on CDR3 protein sequence are summarized as one entry with the most common DNA and genes. These V and J calls originate from TCRdb's pipeline instead of the authors' own analysis. The sample table records some 6,000 distinct CDR3 sequences; 2.1% of these occur just once. The top ten clonotypes cover about half of the sample.

What was sequenced was blood, either unsorted or a sorted T cell fraction (not recorded which). The TCR originated in a male donor with ankylosing spondylitis or in good health (not recorded which). This chain is built from TRBV9 and TRBJ2-1, with TRBD1 matching 9 junction bases. The CDR3 reads CASSVWTGTGNEQFF. The DNA sequence reads TGTGCCAGCAGCGTGTGGACAGGGACAGGGAATGAGCAGTTCTTC.